The 29 T cell receptor beta chains in this list originate from one sample, sequenced in a study of CD8 T cells in Susac syndrome. RNA in amounts of about 0.5 to 1 ug was reverse transcribed with random hexamers. MiXCR, applied by TCRdb to the immunoSEQ multiplex PCR reads, yields one record per CDR3 protein. The sample lists under 200,000 distinct CDR3 sequences, 85% to 95% occurring once. The sample taken for sequencing was CD4+ T cells from PBMCs. Source of these receptors: a human donor with Susac syndrome.

V and J are TRBV20-1 and TRBJ2-7; the D gene is possibly TRBD1 (5 bases). Germline V gene sequence: CDR1 DFQATT, CDR2 SNEGSKA (reference sequence). The CDR3 spans 14 residues. Trimming took 4 bases from V and 4 from J, leaving 17 bases between them. CDR3 residues: CSAKGVAGRYEQYF. CDR3 nucleotides: TGCAGTGCTAAAGGGGTGGCCGGCCGATACGAGCAGTACTTC.

V gene TRBV18 combines with J gene TRBJ2-7; TRBD1 is a possible D gene (5 bases). The V end was cut by 3 bases, the J end by 3 bases, with 9 bases between. The CDR3 has 13 residues. CDR1 and CDR2 (germline): KGHSH, LQKENI. This chain's CDR3 is CASSPADNYEQYF. The CDR3 nucleotides are TGTGCCAGCTCACCCGCGGACAACTACGAGCAGTACTTC.

The rearrangement joins TRBV20-1 to TRBJ2-7, with D possibly matching TRBD2 (5 bases). CDR1 is DFQATT and CDR2 is SNEGSKA in the germline V gene (reference sequence). The germline V and J ends were trimmed by 3 bases and 5 bases, with 17 bases remaining between them. CDR3 length: 14 amino acids. The CDR3 coding sequence is TGCAGTGCTAGGAAAGACCCGCACGGGAACGAGCAGTACTTC. Translating gives CSARKDPHGNEQYF.

The V and J genes are TRBV3-1 and TRBJ1-1, with D hard to call. CDR1 and CDR2 from the germline V gene are LGHDT and YNNKEL (reference sequence). The V end was cut by 4 bases, the J end by 4 bases, with 13 bases between. This CDR3 spans 14 amino acids. CDR3 loop: CASSPRRGSTEAFF. The DNA of the CDR3 is TGTGCCAGCAGCCCCAGGAGAGGGAGCACTGAAGCTTTCTTT.

CDR3 in DNA: TGTGCCAGCAGTCTAGAGGGGAGAAGGGGGCGTAACACTGAAGCTTTCTTT. This translates into CASSLEGRRGRNTEAFF. This chain connects TRBV12-3 or TRBV12-4 to TRBJ1-1; 7 bases align to TRBD1. The CDR3 covers 17 residues. Trimming cost V 5 bases and J 2 bases; bases outside gene matches: 14.

The chain is built from TRBV6-2 or TRBV6-3 and TRBJ2-1; 11 bases agree with TRBD2. Germline V gene lookup returns CDR1 MNHEY and CDR2 SVGEGT. V lost 2 bases, J lost 3 bases, and 9 bases stayed unmatched. This CDR3 has 18 residues. The CDR3 loop reads CASSYERASGGRYNEQFF. The CDR3 DNA reads TGTGCCAGCAGTTACGAAAGGGCTAGCGGGGGGCGCTACAATGAGCAGTTCTTC.

This chain joins TRBV7-2 and TRBJ2-3; a weak D match, TRBD2 (5 bases). The ends were cut back, 2 bases at V and 6 bases at J, with 12 bases in the middle. The CDR3 consists of 14 residues. Germline CDR1 reads SGHTA; CDR2 reads FQGNSA. The CDR3 reads CASSLLSAGDTQYF. The CDR3 DNA follows: TGTGCCAGCAGCTTACTTAGCGCCGGGGATACGCAGTATTTT. Supplemented by reference TRBV7-2 and TRBJ2-3, the full variable domain reads GAGVSQSPSNKVTEKGKDVELRCDPISGHTALYWYRQSLGQGLEFLIYFQGNSAPDKSGLPSDRFSAERTGGSVSTLTIQRTQQEDSAVYLCASSLLSAGDTQYFGPGTRLTVL.

The genes are TRBV29-1 and TRBJ2-7; 7 bases agree with TRBD2. Trimming cost V 5 bases and J 2 bases; bases outside gene matches: 9. In germline, CDR1 is SQVTM, CDR2 ANQGSEA. The CDR3 contains 14 residues. The CDR3 protein is CSVSGVPPTYEQYF. DNA of the CDR3: TGCAGCGTTAGCGGGGTGCCACCAACCTACGAGCAGTACTTC.

J is TRBJ2-4 and V is TRBV4-3, with D hard to call. Germline loops: CDR1 LGHNA, CDR2 YSLEER. V dropped 1 base and J dropped 10 bases, with 8 bases sitting between them. CDR3 size: 12 residues. The DNA for the CDR3 is TGCGCCAGCAGCCAAGGCCCCGGGATTCAGTACTTC. This codes for CASSQGPGIQYF.

The table lists this clonotype with a few counts. The chain employs TRBV6-5 and TRBJ1-2; D might be TRBD1 (6 bases). V was shortened by 5 bases and J by 4 bases, with 8 bases between the two germline ends. The length of the CDR3 is 12 residues. The germline gives CDR1 MNHEY, CDR2 SVGAGI. The CDR3 sequence is CASSRGGYGYTF. Here the CDR3 DNA reads TGTGCCAGCAGTCGAGGGGGCTATGGCTACACCTTC.

The genes are TRBV5-1 and TRBJ2-5, with 11 bases identical to TRBD2. This CDR3 is 16 amino acids long. Germline-derived CDR1 and CDR2 are SGHRS and YFSETQ. Germline trimming cut 1 base from V and 2 bases from J; bases unmatched to any gene: 4. This chain's CDR3 is CASSLQTSGSQETQYF. The CDR3 nucleotides are TGCGCCAGCAGCTTGCAAACTAGCGGGAGTCAAGAGACCCAGTACTTC.

J is TRBJ1-3 and V is TRBV12-3 or TRBV12-4; D not resolved. The CDR3 is made up of 12 amino acids. The V end was cut by 4 bases, the J end by 5 bases, with 6 bases between. CDR3 in amino acids: CASSSVRNTIYF. The CDR3 bases are TGTGCCAGCAGTTCTGTGAGAAACACCATATATTTT.

This chain links TRBV20-1 with TRBJ2-1, with D possibly being TRBD2 (5 bases). V lost 4 bases to trimming and J lost 1 base, with 11 bases between them. The length of the CDR3 is 14 residues. Looked up from germline, CDR1 is DFQATT and CDR2 is SNEGSKA (reference sequence). CDR3 in DNA: TGCAGTGCTAATACTAGGACGTCCTACAATGAGCAGTTCTTC. It specifies CSANTRTSYNEQFF.

V usage is TRBV27 and J usage is TRBJ2-1; TRBD2 matches 11 bases. CDR3 size: 15 residues. The V and J ends lost 6 bases and 8 bases, in that order; junction bases with no gene match: 9. Germline values: CDR1 MNHEY, CDR2 SMNVEV (reference sequence). The DNA of the CDR3 is TGTGCCAGCAGAACGGGACTAGCGGTCCGTGATGAGCAGTTCTTC. It is translated as CASRTGLAVRDEQFF.

The V call is TRBV7-2, the J call TRBJ2-5, with 9 bases identical to TRBD1. The CDR3 runs 14 residues. J gave up 4 bases and V 5 bases, and 5 bases lay outside the gene matches. Germline V gene data show CDR1 as SGHTA and CDR2 as FQGNSA. The CDR3 region is CASSMTGGGETQYF. Written as DNA, the CDR3 is TGTGCCAGCAGCATGACAGGGGGAGGAGAGACCCAGTACTTC.

This clonotype appeared once. This sequence joins TRBV12-3 or TRBV12-4 and TRBJ2-2; TRBD1 is a possible D gene (6 bases). Trimming took off 10 bases at V and 5 bases at J, with 11 bases between the two ends. This CDR3 region has 12 residues. CDR3 DNA: TGTGCCAACTCCAGGGGAACCGGGGAGCTGTTTTTT. As protein: CANSRGTGELFF.

The V call is TRBV12-3 or TRBV12-4, the J call TRBJ1-2, with D possibly TRBD1 on 5 matching bases. V was cut by 6 bases and J by 8 bases, with 19 bases left in between. The CDR3 is made up of 14 amino acids. This CDR3 is CASRLNAGGRGYTF. The CDR3 DNA reads as TGTGCCAGCAGACTTAATGCCGGGGGTCGGGGCTACACCTTC.

The rearrangement joins TRBV7-2 to TRBJ2-4, with D possibly being TRBD2 (7 bases). The V and J ends lost 4 bases and 5 bases respectively, with 12 bases between them. The germline gives CDR1 SGHTA, CDR2 FQGNSA. The CDR3 totals 14 residues. Here the CDR3 reads CASSYTGGQNIQYF. CDR3 in DNA: TGTGCCAGCAGCTACACGGGGGGCCAAAACATTCAGTACTTC.

The rearrangement uses TRBV5-1 and TRBJ1-6; a possible D gene is TRBD1 (6 bases). This CDR3 region has 15 residues. With 0 bases removed from V and 5 bases from J, the gap between germline ends came to 9 bases. Per the germline V gene, CDR1 is SGHRS and CDR2 is YFSETQ. The CDR3 sequence: CASSLGQVDNSPLHF. The CDR3 DNA reads as TGCGCCAGCAGCTTGGGACAGGTGGATAATTCACCCCTCCACTTT.

V is TRBV20-1 and J is TRBJ1-4; no clear D gene. This CDR3 spans 11 amino acids. Trimming removed 6 bases from V and 8 bases from J, with 10 bases in between. Per germline, CDR1 DFQATT and CDR2 SNEGSKA (reference sequence). The CDR3: CSAVLREKLFF. The CDR3 region has the DNA TGCAGTGCGGTCCTAAGGGAAAAACTGTTTTTT.

The chain is built from TRBV27 and TRBJ2-5, with 10 nucleotides matching TRBD2. In germline, CDR1 is MNHEY, CDR2 SMNVEV (reference sequence). J was trimmed by 2 bases and V by 5 bases; bases with no gene match: 5. The CDR3 is made up of 15 amino acids. The CDR3 DNA reads TGTGCCAGCAGTCCTGGACTAGCGGTACAAGAGACCCAGTACTTC. This gives the protein CASSPGLAVQETQYF.

The rearrangement joins TRBV10-3 to TRBJ2-7; tentatively, D is TRBD1 or TRBD2 (5 bases each). The ends were cut back, 10 bases at V and 3 bases at J, with 13 bases in the middle. CDR1 ENHRY and CDR2 SYGVKD come from the germline V gene. The CDR3 extends over 12 amino acids. The CDR3 reads CATEGSLYEQYF. The CDR3 nucleotides are TGTGCCACCGAGGGGTCGCTCTACGAGCAGTACTTC.

This chain links TRBV20-1 with TRBJ1-1, with TRBD1 as a possible D gene (5 bases). The germline V and J ends were trimmed by 3 bases and 6 bases, with 17 bases remaining between them. Germline CDR1 and CDR2: DFQATT and SNEGSKA (reference sequence). The CDR3 consists of 14 residues. CDR3 in DNA: TGCAGTGCTAGTACCGGGACCCACGGGGCTGAAGCTTTCTTT. This encodes CSASTGTHGAEAFF.

The chain is built from TRBV6-2 or TRBV6-3 and TRBJ2-6, with D uncertain. Germline lookup yields CDR1 MNHEY and CDR2 SVGEGT. V lost 6 bases, J lost 0 bases, and 9 bases lay in between. The CDR3 covers 15 residues. In DNA form, the CDR3 reads TGTGCCAGCAGACCTGGGGTCTCTGGGGCCAACGTCCTGACTTTC. This sequence encodes CASRPGVSGANVLTF.

This clonotype was picked up one time. The rearrangement uses TRBV12-3 or TRBV12-4 and TRBJ2-5, with 12 bases matching TRBD2. V shed 5 bases, J shed 5 bases, and the junction held 3 bases outside the gene matches. The CDR3 loop spans 14 amino acids. The CDR3 bases are TGTGCCAGCAGTATGCTAGCGGGGGGGGAGACCCAGTACTTC. Encoded protein: CASSMLAGGETQYF.

The chain couples TRBV25-1 to TRBJ1-5, with D possibly being TRBD1 (5 bases). The germline V gene encodes CDR1 MGHDK and CDR2 SYGVNS. V was clipped by 5 bases and J by 5 bases, with 16 bases between them. The CDR3 contains 15 residues. CDR3 in amino acids: CASSPPGEVDQPQHF. CDR3 bases: TGTGCCAGCAGTCCACCGGGGGAGGTGGATCAGCCCCAGCATTTT.

This chain joins TRBV29-1 and TRBJ1-3; D gene ambiguous. The CDR3 consists of 14 residues. Trimming removed 5 bases from V and 0 bases from J, with 11 bases in between. The germline CDR1 and CDR2 sequences are SQVTM and ANQGSEA. CDR3 loop: CSVKAGYSGNTIYF. The DNA of the CDR3 is TGCAGCGTTAAGGCAGGATACTCTGGAAACACCATATATTTT. The complete variable domain, with remaining parts taken from reference TRBV29-1 and TRBJ1-3, reads SAVISQKPSRDICQRGTSLTIQCQVDSQVTMMFWYRQQPGQSLTLIATANQGSEATYESGFVIDKFPISRPNLTFSTLTVSNMSPEDSSIYLCSVKAGYSGNTIYFGEGSWLTVV.

V and J are TRBV3-1 and TRBJ2-1; a weak D match, TRBD2 (7 bases). Per the germline V gene, CDR1 is LGHDT and CDR2 is YNNKEL (reference sequence). This CDR3 is 17 amino acids long. The V gene lost 0 bases and the J gene lost 3 bases, with 15 bases spanning the gap. In nucleotides, the CDR3 is TGTGCCAGCAGCCAAGACGGCGCGGGGGCCGGCTACAATGAGCAGTTCTTC. Its protein product is CASSQDGAGAGYNEQFF.

The gene calls are TRBV6-1 and TRBJ2-1, with D tentatively TRBD1 (6 bases). Trimming pared 7 bases from V and 5 bases from J, leaving 12 bases between. Germline V gene sequence: CDR1 MNHNS, CDR2 SASEGT. CDR3 size: 13 residues. Here the CDR3 reads CASKVQGNNEQFF. CDR3 bases: TGTGCCAGCAAAGTCCAGGGGAACAATGAGCAGTTCTTC.